This TCR beta chain was recorded in a study of T cells in Graves' hyperthyroidism and ophthalmopathy. Study-wide results and limits: Peripheral blood also featured most of the thyroid clonotypes expanded above 0.001. A model built on 13 V-J features separated ophthalmopathy from stable hyperthyroidism.

What was amplified from RNA transcripts were TCR beta CDR3 regions. The HTBI primer set drove a first-round RT-PCR of the TCR CDR3. TCRdb passed the multiplex PCR reads through MiXCR, listing each CDR3 protein once. The sample has about 640,000 distinct CDR3 sequences, less than 25% seen once. There are a few counts of this clonotype. What it binds is not known. A much larger clone differs from this one at a single base, so this may be a read error. Any patient presenting with uncontrolled infection, other autoimmune disease, pregnancy or lactation was left out. Germline lookup yields CDR1 MDHEN and CDR2 SYDVKM. The CDR3 loop spans 15 amino acids.

V gene TRBV28 combines with J gene TRBJ1-1; D is unclear. The clonotype was recovered from a man younger than 45 with Graves' ophthalmopathy. Sequenced input: blood. The CDR3 coding sequence is TGTGCCAGCAGTTGGGTCCACGCCACGAACGCTGAAGCTTTCTTT. It codes for CASSWVHATNAEAFF. Together with reference TRBV28 and TRBJ1-1, the CDR3 gives the full variable domain: DVKVTQSSRYLVKRTGEKVFLECVQDMDHENMFWYRQDPGLGLRLIYFSYDVKMKEKGDIPEGYSVSREKKERFSLILESASTNQTSMYLCASSWVHATNAEAFFGQGTRLTVV.